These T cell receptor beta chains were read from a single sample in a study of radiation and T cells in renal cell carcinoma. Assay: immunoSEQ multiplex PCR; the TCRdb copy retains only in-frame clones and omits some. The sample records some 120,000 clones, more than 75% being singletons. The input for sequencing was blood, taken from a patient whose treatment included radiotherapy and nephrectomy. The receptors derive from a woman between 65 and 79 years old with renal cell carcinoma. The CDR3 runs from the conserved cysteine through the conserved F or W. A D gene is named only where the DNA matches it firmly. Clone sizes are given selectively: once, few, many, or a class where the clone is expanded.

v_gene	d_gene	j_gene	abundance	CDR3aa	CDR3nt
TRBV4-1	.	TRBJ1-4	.	CASSQDPVRLVF	TGCGCCAGCAGCCAAGACCCCGTTCGCCTGGTTTTT
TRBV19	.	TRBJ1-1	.	CASSMDAVPNTEAFF	TGTGCCAGTAGTATGGACGCCGTTCCGAACACTGAAGCTTTCTTT
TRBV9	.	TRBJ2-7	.	CASSVEGVPSYEQYF	TGTGCCAGCAGCGTAGAGGGGGTTCCCTCCTACGAGCAGTACTTC
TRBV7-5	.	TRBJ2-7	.	CARSLVVRQLPYEQYF	TGTGCCAGAAGCTTAGTAGTTAGACAGCTGCCCTACGAGCAGTACTTC
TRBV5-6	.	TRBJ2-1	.	CASSLGPYNEQFF	TGTGCCAGCAGCTTGGGACCCTACAATGAGCAGTTCTTC
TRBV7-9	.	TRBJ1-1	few	CASSPVGGGRPEAFF	TGTGCCAGCAGCCCCGTCGGGGGTGGACGGCCTGAAGCTTTCTTT
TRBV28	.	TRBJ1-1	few	CASSSLQENTEAFF	TGTGCCAGCAGTTCTCTACAGGAGAACACTGAAGCTTTCTTT
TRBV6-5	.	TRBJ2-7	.	CASRGTATSYEQYF	TGTGCCAGCAGAGGGACCGCCACCTCCTACGAGCAGTACTTC
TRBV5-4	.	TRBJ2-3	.	CASRRQAFNTDTQYF	TGTGCCAGCAGGCGACAGGCATTCAACACAGATACGCAGTATTTT
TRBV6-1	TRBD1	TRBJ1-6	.	CASSQSTGANSPLHF	TGTGCCAGCAGTCAATCGACAGGGGCTAATTCACCCCTCCACTTT
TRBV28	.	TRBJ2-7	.	CASRGAVGHEQYF	TGTGCCAGCAGAGGGGCGGTCGGGCACGAGCAGTACTTC